This TCR beta chain derives from a study of siplizumab effects on memory and regulatory T cells. Findings of the study overall: Siplizumab significantly brought down the alloreactive sequences that trace back to unstimulated CD4+ memory cells. Siplizumab gave mappable alloreactive CD4+ clones an average Treg-derived fraction of nearly 70%, against around 30% in controls.

Concerning this clone: Antigen: not known.

The repertoire was sequenced with immunoSEQ multiplex PCR; TCRdb's copy has only in-frame clones and lacks some. Here the sample spans around 100,000 clones, around 95% being singletons. The germline V and J ends were trimmed by 6 bases and 9 bases, with 30 bases remaining between them. This CDR3 contains 17 residues. Germline V gene data show CDR1 as SQVTM and CDR2 as ANQGSEA. The specimen sequenced was Tregs sorted from blood. The V gene is TRBV29-1, the J gene TRBJ2-1; D gene unclear. The sequence came from a human donor in good health. The CDR3 bases are TGCAGCGTGGCACTTTATACAACTCTACGGCGCCATAGTGAGCAGTTCTTC. It yields the protein CSVALYTTLRRHSEQFF.